Below are 19 T cell receptor beta chains sequenced from a single sample in a study of T cells in Graves' hyperthyroidism and ophthalmopathy. Template material for amplifying TCR beta CDR3 regions consisted of RNA transcripts. HTBI primers drove first-round RT-PCR of the TCR CDR3. TCRdb independently ran MiXCR on the multiplex PCR reads; one entry per CDR3 protein. Of 730,000 or so distinct CDR3 sequences in the sample, approximately 19% were seen once. Sequences were obtained from blood. These receptors came from a woman aged 50 to 60 with Graves' hyperthyroidism that later progressed to Graves' ophthalmopathy.

The chain employs TRBV11-2 and TRBJ2-2; 7 nucleotides agree with TRBD1. Germline CDR1 and CDR2: SGHAT and FQNNGV. V lost 3 bases to trimming and J lost 4 bases; unmatched junction nucleotides: 5. CDR3 size: 15 residues. As DNA, the CDR3 is TGTGCCAGCAGCTTCCACAGGGGCGGCACCGGGGAGCTGTTTTTT. This codes for CASSFHRGGTGELFF.

The J gene is TRBJ2-1, the V gene TRBV10-1; D might be TRBD2 (5 bases). Germline lookup yields CDR1 WNHNN and CDR2 SYGVQD (reference sequence). The CDR3 is made up of 16 amino acids. With 1 base removed from V and 6 bases from J, the gap between germline ends came to 16 bases. DNA of the CDR3: TGCGCCAGCAGTGAGTTGAGTCCCGGTGGGAGCAATGAGCAGTTCTTC. It yields the protein CASSELSPGGSNEQFF.

This clonotype has ten or more counts. The chain is built from TRBV11-2 and TRBJ1-6; unclear D gene. CDR3 length: 12 residues. V lost 2 bases to trimming and J lost 10 bases, with 6 bases between them. CDR1 SGHAT and CDR2 FQNNGV come from the germline V gene. The CDR3 loop reads CASSLLYSPLHF. CDR3 bases: TGTGCCAGCAGCTTACTGTACTCACCCCTCCACTTT.

The V and J genes are TRBV5-4 and TRBJ2-1; 9 bases agree with TRBD1. V lost 4 bases to trimming and J lost 5 bases; unmatched junction nucleotides: 7. This CDR3 has 15 residues. Germline loops: CDR1 SGHNT, CDR2 YYREEE (reference sequence). The CDR3 loop is CASSGQGTRDNEQFF. The CDR3, as DNA: TGTGCCAGCAGCGGACAGGGGACGCGGGACAATGAGCAGTTCTTC.

The gene calls are TRBV20-1 and TRBJ2-2, with TRBD2 matching 9 bases. V shed 6 bases and J 2 bases; nucleotides not matched to a gene: 13. The CDR3 has 17 amino acids. Germline V gene data show CDR1 as DFQATT and CDR2 as SNEGSKA (reference sequence). The CDR3 reads CSAFKGLALPNTGELFF. The CDR3 bases are TGCAGTGCCTTCAAAGGACTAGCGCTACCTAACACCGGGGAGCTGTTTTTT.

The chain couples TRBV5-5 to TRBJ2-6; the D gene is possibly TRBD1 (6 bases). V shed 2 bases and J shed 5 bases, with 11 bases lying between them. This CDR3 has 15 amino acids. Germline-derived CDR1 and CDR2 are SGHKS and YYEKEE (reference sequence). The CDR3 DNA reads TGTGCCAGCAGCTTTTTGCAGGGGAGGGCCAACGTCCTGACTTTC. Protein: CASSFLQGRANVLTF.

This chain uses TRBV2 with TRBJ2-3; the D gene is possibly TRBD1 (5 bases). The V end lost 8 bases, the J end lost 14 bases, and 17 bases lay between the germline ends. In germline, CDR1 is SNHLY, CDR2 FYNNEI. This CDR3 is built from 11 residues. The CDR3 DNA is TGTGCCAGCCAAGGGGTACCATTGGTGTATTTT. This encodes CASQGVPLVYF.

This clonotype was counted at least ten times. This chain joins TRBV6-1 and TRBJ1-1; the match to TRBD1 covers 8 bases. J was trimmed by 0 bases and V by 5 bases; bases with no gene match: 8. The CDR3 runs to 16 residues. CDR1 is MNHNS and CDR2 is SASEGT in the germline V gene. The CDR3 spells CASSRTGYYMNTEAFF. CDR3 bases: TGTGCCAGCAGTCGGACAGGGTACTACATGAACACTGAAGCTTTCTTT.

The V and J genes are TRBV15 and TRBJ1-4; D might be TRBD1 (5 bases). Trimming cost V 3 bases and J 4 bases, with 12 bases left between them. The CDR3 has 15 amino acids. Germline CDR1 reads LNHNV; CDR2 reads YYDKDF (reference sequence). In DNA, the CDR3 is TGTGCCACCAGCAGCTCAGGGAGTGTTAATGAAAAACTGTTTTTT. It specifies CATSSSGSVNEKLFF.

The chain uses TRBV9 and TRBJ1-3; D is ambiguous. Germline V lookup: CDR1 SGDLS, CDR2 YYNGEE. There are 15 residues in the CDR3. Trimming took off 4 bases at V and 2 bases at J, with 13 bases between the two ends. The DNA for the CDR3 is TGTGCCAGCAGCCCCTCGACCGGTACTGGAAACACCATATATTTT. Its protein is CASSPSTGTGNTIYF.

This clonotype was counted ten times or more. This chain joins TRBV20-1 and TRBJ1-4; 7 bases match TRBD1. CDR1 and CDR2 from the germline V gene are DFQATT and SNEGSKA (reference sequence). With 3 bases clipped from V and 2 bases from J, the junction kept 9 bases outside the gene matches. This CDR3 has 16 amino acids. CDR3 loop: CSASPGGAPTNEKLFF. DNA for the CDR3: TGCAGTGCTAGCCCAGGGGGGGCCCCTACTAATGAAAAACTGTTTTTT.

This clonotype was seen repeatedly, ten times or more. The V and J genes are TRBV6-1 and TRBJ1-1; D uncertain. The CDR3 loop spans 12 amino acids. Germline V lookup: CDR1 MNHNS, CDR2 SASEGT. Trimming stripped 7 bases from V and 1 base from J, with 7 bases between. The CDR3, as DNA: TGTGCCAGCACCATAAGGAACACTGAAGCTTTCTTT. Protein product: CASTIRNTEAFF.

The sample holds a few counts of this clonotype. The J gene is TRBJ1-2, the V gene TRBV12-3 or TRBV12-4; D remains unclear. This CDR3 spans 12 amino acids. Trimming cost V 7 bases and J 8 bases, with 14 bases left between them. The CDR3, as DNA: TGTGCCAGCACAGGACGGAGGGAGGGCTACACCTTC. It codes for CASTGRREGYTF.

This clonotype was seen at least ten times. This rearrangement joins TRBV4-1 to TRBJ2-5; D is unclear. V gave up 4 bases and J gave up 7 bases, with 16 bases separating them. Per the germline V gene, CDR1 is MGHRA and CDR2 is YSYEKL. This CDR3 is 14 amino acids long. CDR3 nucleotide sequence: TGCGCCAGCAGCCTCGGACCGCGCAAGGCGACCCAGTACTTC. This translates into CASSLGPRKATQYF.

The chain employs TRBV12-3 or TRBV12-4 and TRBJ1-6, with a possible D match to TRBD1 (5 bases). Trimming pared 7 bases from V and 7 bases from J, leaving 11 bases between. The CDR3 runs to 13 residues. CDR3: CASTSGYNSPLHF. The DNA for the CDR3 is TGTGCCAGCACTTCAGGGTACAATTCACCCCTCCACTTT.

The rearrangement links TRBV10-2 to TRBJ1-1, with no clear D. Germline V gives CDR1 WSHSY, CDR2 SAAADI. The CDR3 sequence is 12 residues long. Trimming took 6 bases from V and 4 from J, leaving 9 bases between them. The CDR3 DNA sequence: TGCGCCAGCAGGCCCTGGGGCACTGAAGCTTTCTTT. This sequence encodes CASRPWGTEAFF.

This clonotype has only a few counts. The J gene is TRBJ2-3, the V gene TRBV20-1; 8 bases are shared with TRBD2. The CDR3 has 13 amino acids. With V trimmed by 4 bases and J by 4 bases, 4 bases remained unmatched. Germline V CDR1 and CDR2: DFQATT, SNEGSKA (reference sequence). CDR3 sequence: CSANRGGADTQYF. The DNA for the CDR3 is TGCAGTGCTAACCGGGGGGGCGCAGATACGCAGTATTTT.

This clonotype was observed at least ten times. The rearrangement uses TRBV6-1 and TRBJ2-7; the match to TRBD2 covers 14 bases. Germline CDR1 MNHNS, CDR2 SASEGT. This CDR3 region has 15 residues. V shed 5 bases, J shed 3 bases, and the junction held 3 bases outside the gene matches. The CDR3: CASSWGTSGSYEQYF. The DNA of the CDR3 is TGTGCCAGCAGTTGGGGGACTAGCGGGAGCTACGAGCAGTACTTC.

Remarks on this clonotype: Given a much more abundant clone one base away, this may be a read error. The V call is TRBV11-2, the J call TRBJ1-5, with 7 bases identical to TRBD1. With 1 base clipped from V and 1 base from J, the junction kept 1 base outside the gene matches. Germline V gene lookup returns CDR1 SGHAT and CDR2 FQNNGV. CDR3 length: 15 residues. CDR3 coding DNA: TGTGCCAGCAGCTTAGTGACAGGGAGCAATCAGCCCCAGCATTTT. Its translation: CASSLVTGSNQPQHF.